This paragraph reports one TCR beta chain. V was clipped by 5 bases and J by 1 base, with 9 bases between them. Germline V gene sequence: CDR1 SGHNT, CDR2 YYREEE (reference sequence). This CDR3 is built from 13 residues. The sample is drawn from a study of blood T cell repertoires in COVID-19. Study details: Researchers got acute and convalescent COVID-19 samples from the United States, Italy and Spain.

Per the original methods: Researchers report that nucleated cell counts were estimated from reference gene primer amplification. TCRdb's copy holds only in-frame clones and misses some; the assay was immunoSEQ multiplex PCR. V and J calls plus clone size are reproduced from that table; the DNA served to infer D and trimming. The profile shows about 250,000 clones, roughly four fifths of them singletons. Input material: peripheral blood. This receptor was identified in a man older than 75 with acute or convalescent COVID-19. The V and J genes are TRBV5-4 and TRBJ1-1, with D uncertain. The CDR3 region is CASRTDWNTEAFF. The CDR3 region has the DNA TGTGCCAGCAGAACGGACTGGAACACTGAAGCTTTCTTT. The variable domain in full, completed from reference TRBV5-4 and TRBJ1-1, reads ETGVTQSPTHLIKTRGQQVTLRCSSQSGHNTVSWYQQALGQGPQFIFQYYREEENGRGNFPPRFSGLQFPNYSSELNVNALELDDSALYLCASRTDWNTEAFFGQGTRLTVV.